Listed below are T cell receptor beta chains from one sample, sequenced in a study of radiotherapy plus CTLA-4 blockade in lung cancer. Some clones are missing from TCRdb's copy, which holds only in-frame ones; the method was immunoSEQ multiplex PCR. Found here are 95,000 to 150,000 clones, 70% to 90% of them singletons; the top ten hold 6.9%. The sequencing used peripheral blood, collected from a patient treated with radiotherapy plus ipilimumab. The receptors here all came from a human donor with non-small cell lung cancer that progressed on radiotherapy plus ipilimumab. Each CDR3 is given with its conserved first and last residue.

v_call	cdr3_aa
TRBV18	CASSPRGGVGTEAFF
TRBV28	CASSFGLLSLRGGFNEQFF
TRBV5-1	CASSLDGQAPSNYGYTF
TRBV6-1	CASSKAGSTDTQYF
TRBV4-2	CASSLGQGVGETQYF
TRBV9	CASSDRVGYTF
TRBV6-1	CATGTPNLPQQYF
TRBV5-1	CASSPLAGGRNEQYF
TRBV30	CAWSPQGGNQPQHF
TRBV29-1	CSVEVWDNPYEQYF
TRBV7-9	CASSPPGISTDTQYF
TRBV5-1	CASSAGALGVETQYF
TRBV5-1	CASSPQAGANTEAFF
TRBV10-3	CAISEPSRVEQYF
TRBV6-1	CASSEAPFYGYTF
TRBV7-9	CASSLAEGTHYGYTF
TRBV4-2	CASSQDLAGAYEQYF
TRBV5-1	CASSPGLAGGPEVNEQFF
TRBV15	CATSRAIEEQGDGYTF
TRBV9	CASSTSGILNTEAFF
TRBV6-5	CASRGTANYGYTF
TRBV19	CASSMATAYSNQPQHF
TRBV6-5	CASSSGTGRIEQYF
TRBV27	CASSPPGGVVLGWPQHF
TRBV6-1	CASSGTETYYEQYF
TRBV29-1	CSVEKGAVIYEQFF
TRBV29-1	CSVRGLAEAFF
TRBV9	CASSVKTGYQPQHF
TRBV2	CASTGTGTYEQYF
TRBV15	CATSGQGSQPQHF
TRBV4-2	CASSHKQAGTLYNEQFF
TRBV7-2	CASSQRNIGYTF
TRBV19	CASSSTGGVYQPQHF
TRBV5-4	CASSLQGFETQYF
TRBV19	CARSGSSSNEQFF
TRBV9	CASSVELRTPGSGNTIYF
TRBV11-3	CASSFRDLSSYEQYF
TRBV10-2	CASRGTSAYQETQYF
TRBV7-9	CASSKGAGGDGNQPQHF
TRBV5-1	CASSQGLAQVNTEQFF
TRBV16	CASSQPDRDGGEQYF
TRBV6-6	CASSRPGDYGYTF
TRBV6-5	CASSFTTGDGYTF
TRBV5-1	CATSELANSYEQYF
TRBV7-8	CASSPGTAFSGNTIYF
TRBV7-9	CASSLRQGPNTEAFF
TRBV15	CATSRGSGLAGGQNEQFF
TRBV18	CASSPGGQGNYGYTF
TRBV15	CATSRDRGLPYEQYF
TRBV2	CASRLAGSEQYF
TRBV19	CASTGFVVAFF
TRBV2	CASSPRFEQYF
TRBV6-1	CASRGPGSYNEQFF
TRBV4-1	CASSQALTQGPRYNEQFF
TRBV30	CAWRGLTEAFF